This T cell receptor beta chain was observed in a study of T-cell reconstitution after alpha-beta-depleted transplantation in children. Preparing the TCRbeta library involved the use of unique molecular identifiers. TCRdb reprocessed the PCR reads with MiXCR, giving one entry per CDR3 protein. The data hold over 150,000 distinct CDR3 sequences, with approximately 6.3% observed a single time. This clonotype was seen at least ten times. The germline gives CDR1 SQVTM, CDR2 ANQGSEA. This CDR3 comprises 13 residues. Trimming cost V 5 bases and J 1 base, with 10 bases left between them. The source material was PBMCs, sampled before TCRalphabeta/CD19-depleted stem cell transplant. The TCR originated in a boy under 10 years old with acute lymphoblastic leukemia, due to receive a stem cell transplant. This sequence joins TRBV29-1 and TRBJ2-3; D is unclear. The CDR3 here is CSVPVTGTDTQYF. CDR3 bases: TGCAGCGTTCCTGTGACGGGCACAGATACGCAGTATTTT.